The rows below give T cell receptor beta chains drawn from one sample of a study of blood T cell repertoires in COVID-19. Clones were read by immunoSEQ multiplex PCR, and TCRdb kept only the in-frame ones, dropping some. The sample holds 150,000 to 200,000 clones, 88% seen once. What was sequenced was peripheral blood. The receptor set was obtained from a human donor in a cohort sampled during active COVID-19. CDR3s include the opening cysteine and the closing phenylalanine or tryptophan. D genes are given only for firm matches. Clone size, where shown, is once, few, many, or a class for clones that have expanded.

clone_size | j_call | v_call | d_call | cdr3_nt | cdr3_aa
once | TRBJ2-5 | TRBV7-2 | TRBD2 | TGTGCCAGCAGCTTAGTAGGGACTACTAACCAAGAGACCCAGTACTTC | CASSLVGTTNQETQYF
. | TRBJ2-5 | TRBV7-8 | TRBD1 | TGTGCCAGCAGCTTAGATCGGCAGGGGGAAGAGACCCAGTACTTC | CASSLDRQGEETQYF
. | TRBJ2-1 | TRBV27 | . | TGTGCCAGCAGAGAGGGAGTGTTGAATGAGCAGTTCTTC | CASREGVLNEQFF
many | TRBJ2-5 | TRBV11-2 | TRBD1 | TGTGCCAGCAGCTTAGATCCAGGACAGGGTGAGACCCAGTACTTC | CASSLDPGQGETQYF
. | TRBJ1-2 | TRBV28 | . | TGTGCCAGCAGTTTATCTATGGGGGCAGGCGCTAACTATGGCTACACCTTC | CASSLSMGAGANYGYTF
once | TRBJ1-2 | TRBV7-6 | TRBD1 | TGTGCCAGCAGCCGGACAGGTTACGGCTACACCTTC | CASSRTGYGYTF
. | TRBJ1-6 | TRBV28 | . | TGTGCCAGCAAATTACAAACTTCGGAGGGGAACTTATTAACTTCACCCCTCCACTTT | CASKLQTSEGNLLTSPLHF
. | TRBJ2-5 | TRBV11-3 | . | TGTGCCAGCAGCTTTTCGGACTTGATGGCGGAGACCCAGTACTTC | CASSFSDLMAETQYF
. | TRBJ1-6 | TRBV9 | . | TGTGCCAGCAGCCGGACAGCCCAGGGCACGGCACCCCTCCACTTT | CASSRTAQGTAPLHF
. | TRBJ2-7 | TRBV27 | . | TGTGCCAGCAGTTTGGGAGCGAGACCTACCTACGAGCAGTACTTC | CASSLGARPTYEQYF
few | TRBJ2-7 | TRBV11-2 | TRBD2 | TGTGCCAGCAGTCTCGGGACTAGCGGGGCCTCCTACGAGCAGTACTTC | CASSLGTSGASYEQYF
. | TRBJ2-1 | TRBV9 | . | TGTGCCAGCAGCGTAGGGTCAGGGTACAATGAGCAGTTCTTC | CASSVGSGYNEQFF
. | TRBJ2-7 | TRBV27 | TRBD1 | TGTGCCAGCAGTTTAGGGCAGGGGGCCTACGAGCAGTACTTC | CASSLGQGAYEQYF
. | TRBJ2-2 | TRBV5-1 | . | TGCGCCAGCAGCGGAGGGGTCACCGGGGAGCTGTTTTTT | CASSGGVTGELFF
once | TRBJ1-1 | TRBV19 | . | TGTGCCAGTAGTATAGATCGGAGGAGAGGCGCTGAAGCTTTCTTT | CASSIDRRRGAEAFF
. | TRBJ2-3 | TRBV20-1 | . | TGCAGTGCTAGTTCGGCGGGGGCCCCCCGGGATACGCAGTATTTT | CSASSAGAPRDTQYF
. | TRBJ2-2 | TRBV6-5 | . | TGTGCCAGCAGAAACCAGGGTTCTTACACCGGGGAGCTGTTTTTT | CASRNQGSYTGELFF
. | TRBJ1-6 | TRBV5-4 | . | TGTGCCAGCAGCTTGGGCGGGACGGAGTACTCACCCCTCCACTTT | CASSLGGTEYSPLHF
once | TRBJ2-1 | TRBV18 | TRBD2 | TGTGCCAGCTCACCAGGGCTAGCGGGGGGTAGAAATGAGCAGTTCTTC | CASSPGLAGGRNEQFF
. | TRBJ2-7 | TRBV12-3/TRBV12-4 | TRBD1 | TGTGCCAGCAGCCCGGACAGGGGCCCTATCCAGTACTTC | CASSPDRGPIQYF
. | TRBJ2-3 | TRBV27 | . | TGTGCCAGCAGTCCTGGGCTTAACACAGATACGCAGTATTTT | CASSPGLNTDTQYF
. | TRBJ2-7 | TRBV3-1/TRBV3-2 | TRBD2 | TGTGCCAGGAAAAGAGCGGGAGGGCCCTACGAGCAGTACTTC | CARKRAGGPYEQYF
. | TRBJ2-7 | TRBV5-1 | . | TGCGCCAGCAGCCTAGAATCCAGGGGTAGGGAGCAGTACTTC | CASSLESRGREQYF
. | TRBJ1-3 | TRBV4-1 | . | TGCGCCAGCAGCCATGGGGGACAAAACTCTGGAAACACCATATATTTT | CASSHGGQNSGNTIYF
. | TRBJ2-1 | TRBV7-9 | TRBD2 | TGTGCCAGCAGCCGATCCGCGGGACTAGGTCGTGAGCAGTTCTTC | CASSRSAGLGREQFF
. | TRBJ2-7 | TRBV7-2 | TRBD2 | TGTGCCAGCAGCCCCACTAGCGGAAACGACTACGAGCAGTACTTC | CASSPTSGNDYEQYF
. | TRBJ2-1 | TRBV29-1 | . | TGCAGCGTTGAAAAGTGGCAGAATAATGAGCAGTTCTTC | CSVEKWQNNEQFF
. | TRBJ2-3 | TRBV5-1 | TRBD2 | TGCGCCAGCAGTCAGAGGACTAGCGGGGGCACAGATACGCAGTATTTT | CASSQRTSGGTDTQYF